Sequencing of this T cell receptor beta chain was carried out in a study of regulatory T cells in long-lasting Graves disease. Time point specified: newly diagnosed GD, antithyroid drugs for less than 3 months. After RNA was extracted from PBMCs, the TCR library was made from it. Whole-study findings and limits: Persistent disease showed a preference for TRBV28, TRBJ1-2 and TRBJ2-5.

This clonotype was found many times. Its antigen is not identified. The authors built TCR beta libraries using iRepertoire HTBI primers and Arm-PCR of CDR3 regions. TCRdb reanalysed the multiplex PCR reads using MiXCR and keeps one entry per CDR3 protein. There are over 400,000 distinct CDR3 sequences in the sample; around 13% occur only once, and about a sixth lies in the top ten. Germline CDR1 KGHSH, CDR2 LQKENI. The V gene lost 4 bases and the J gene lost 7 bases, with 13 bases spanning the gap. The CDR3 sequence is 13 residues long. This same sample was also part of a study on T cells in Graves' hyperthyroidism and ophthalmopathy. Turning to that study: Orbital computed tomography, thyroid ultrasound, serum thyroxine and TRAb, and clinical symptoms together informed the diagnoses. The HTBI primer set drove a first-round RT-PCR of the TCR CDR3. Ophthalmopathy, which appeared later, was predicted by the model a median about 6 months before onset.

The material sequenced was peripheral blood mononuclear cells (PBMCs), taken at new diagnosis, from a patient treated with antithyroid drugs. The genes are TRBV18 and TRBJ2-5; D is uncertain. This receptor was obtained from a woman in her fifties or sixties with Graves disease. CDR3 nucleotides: TGTGCCAGCTCACACGCCGGCCCGGGGACCCAGTACTTC. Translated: CASSHAGPGTQYF. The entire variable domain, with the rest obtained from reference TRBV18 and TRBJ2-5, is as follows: NAGVMQNPRHLVRRRGQEARLRCSPMKGHSHVYWYRQLPEEGLKFMVYLQKENIIDESGMPKERFSAEFPKEGPSILRIQQVVRGDSAAYFCASSHAGPGTQYFGPGTRLLVL.